This is a list of T cell receptor beta chains from one sample in a study of a mutant IDH1 vaccine in newly diagnosed glioma. Their specific antigens are unknown. Sequencing was performed with immunoSEQ multiplex PCR; in TCRdb, only in-frame clones are kept and a portion is missing. The sample lists tens of thousands of clones; about 87% were seen once. The input for sequencing was PBMCs, taken from a glioma patient whose treatment included an IDH1 peptide vaccine. These receptors originate from a man under 40 with glioma. Each CDR3 is given with its conserved first and last residue.

j_call v_call cdr3_aa
TRBJ1-1 TRBV11-1 CASSLNTEAFF
TRBJ2-7 TRBV4-2 CASSQVAGGPKQYF
TRBJ2-3 TRBV7-8 CASSYRSGGKYF
TRBJ2-1 TRBV2 CASSDRSSYNEQFF
TRBJ2-3 TRBV7-3 CASSAGLAGGQDTQYF
TRBJ1-2 TRBV28 CASRTGYGYTF
TRBJ2-3 TRBV5-1 CASSRRGGAGGEDTQYF
TRBJ2-5 TRBV4-1 CASSLKQGGETQYF
TRBJ2-3 TRBV18 CASSPIRDTDTQYF
TRBJ1-1 TRBV5-6 CASSLEPGISTEAFF
TRBJ1-1 TRBV9 CASSVVVAGEAFF
TRBJ1-2 TRBV7-9 CASTNEGVGGYTF
TRBJ2-7 TRBV6-5 CASSSGVKGYEQYF
TRBJ1-1 TRBV5-1 CASMGPGTEAFF
TRBJ1-3 TRBV2 CASRTQRGTSGNTIYF
TRBJ1-1 TRBV7-9 CASSPWTGVNTEAFF
TRBJ2-7 TRBV27 CASSYRTPGTGGATYEQYF
TRBJ2-2 TRBV7-3 CASSLNPRGSGELFF
TRBJ2-3 TRBV7-9 CASSLALGHKVRDTQYF
TRBJ2-1 TRBV28 CASSLGGGSSYNEQFF
TRBJ2-6 TRBV2 CASSANLYSGANVLTF
TRBJ2-7 TRBV6-6 CASSYSGEQYF
TRBJ1-2 TRBV28 CASSSPRRGLDYGYTF
TRBJ2-1 TRBV5-1 CASSALPAGGALDEQFF
TRBJ1-2 TRBV28 CASMRAYGYTF
TRBJ2-1 TRBV7-2 CASSPGTGFNEQFF
TRBJ2-5 TRBV29-1 CSGGSGAETQYF
TRBJ2-7 TRBV19 CATKPGRTYEQYF
TRBJ2-7 TRBV7-9 CASSLAHKGLANYEQYF
TRBJ2-3 TRBV7-9 CASSFYGLASTDTQYF
TRBJ2-1 TRBV4-3 CASSFGGYNEQFF
TRBJ1-4 TRBV7-9 CASSLYQGAGEKLFF
TRBJ2-7 TRBV9 CASSVDPGGLGEQYF
TRBJ2-2 TRBV7-8 CASSLVRGGPRTPGELFF
TRBJ1-1 TRBV27 CASSPHKRGLNSMNTEAFF
TRBJ1-2 TRBV6-1 CASSLLQGNGYTF
TRBJ1-1 TRBV11-1 CASSHRVENTEAFF
TRBJ2-5 TRBV6-5 CASTMVGGAETQYF
TRBJ2-5 TRBV7-6 CASSNGLVEETQYF
TRBJ2-7 TRBV27 CASIKTMGDSYEQYF
TRBJ1-6 TRBV7-3 CASSLNLRSPLHF
TRBJ2-2 TRBV11-1 CASSSTRQGPNTGELFF
TRBJ1-1 TRBV6-5 CASSYDGEAFF
TRBJ2-1 TRBV6-5 CASSYRLAGPYNEQFF
TRBJ2-1 TRBV6-5 CASSRGLSSYNEQFF
TRBJ2-5 TRBV30 CACQTGRLETQYF
TRBJ1-2 TRBV27 CARGGSGYGYTF
TRBJ2-7 TRBV28 CASSSSSLYEQYF
TRBJ2-3 TRBV11-1 CASSLDGLGNTQYF
TRBJ2-7 TRBV29-1 CSVRTSGSYEQYF
TRBJ1-4 TRBV5-1 CASSLIGPAPNEKLFF
TRBJ2-2 TRBV6-6 CASSSTSSGNTGELFF